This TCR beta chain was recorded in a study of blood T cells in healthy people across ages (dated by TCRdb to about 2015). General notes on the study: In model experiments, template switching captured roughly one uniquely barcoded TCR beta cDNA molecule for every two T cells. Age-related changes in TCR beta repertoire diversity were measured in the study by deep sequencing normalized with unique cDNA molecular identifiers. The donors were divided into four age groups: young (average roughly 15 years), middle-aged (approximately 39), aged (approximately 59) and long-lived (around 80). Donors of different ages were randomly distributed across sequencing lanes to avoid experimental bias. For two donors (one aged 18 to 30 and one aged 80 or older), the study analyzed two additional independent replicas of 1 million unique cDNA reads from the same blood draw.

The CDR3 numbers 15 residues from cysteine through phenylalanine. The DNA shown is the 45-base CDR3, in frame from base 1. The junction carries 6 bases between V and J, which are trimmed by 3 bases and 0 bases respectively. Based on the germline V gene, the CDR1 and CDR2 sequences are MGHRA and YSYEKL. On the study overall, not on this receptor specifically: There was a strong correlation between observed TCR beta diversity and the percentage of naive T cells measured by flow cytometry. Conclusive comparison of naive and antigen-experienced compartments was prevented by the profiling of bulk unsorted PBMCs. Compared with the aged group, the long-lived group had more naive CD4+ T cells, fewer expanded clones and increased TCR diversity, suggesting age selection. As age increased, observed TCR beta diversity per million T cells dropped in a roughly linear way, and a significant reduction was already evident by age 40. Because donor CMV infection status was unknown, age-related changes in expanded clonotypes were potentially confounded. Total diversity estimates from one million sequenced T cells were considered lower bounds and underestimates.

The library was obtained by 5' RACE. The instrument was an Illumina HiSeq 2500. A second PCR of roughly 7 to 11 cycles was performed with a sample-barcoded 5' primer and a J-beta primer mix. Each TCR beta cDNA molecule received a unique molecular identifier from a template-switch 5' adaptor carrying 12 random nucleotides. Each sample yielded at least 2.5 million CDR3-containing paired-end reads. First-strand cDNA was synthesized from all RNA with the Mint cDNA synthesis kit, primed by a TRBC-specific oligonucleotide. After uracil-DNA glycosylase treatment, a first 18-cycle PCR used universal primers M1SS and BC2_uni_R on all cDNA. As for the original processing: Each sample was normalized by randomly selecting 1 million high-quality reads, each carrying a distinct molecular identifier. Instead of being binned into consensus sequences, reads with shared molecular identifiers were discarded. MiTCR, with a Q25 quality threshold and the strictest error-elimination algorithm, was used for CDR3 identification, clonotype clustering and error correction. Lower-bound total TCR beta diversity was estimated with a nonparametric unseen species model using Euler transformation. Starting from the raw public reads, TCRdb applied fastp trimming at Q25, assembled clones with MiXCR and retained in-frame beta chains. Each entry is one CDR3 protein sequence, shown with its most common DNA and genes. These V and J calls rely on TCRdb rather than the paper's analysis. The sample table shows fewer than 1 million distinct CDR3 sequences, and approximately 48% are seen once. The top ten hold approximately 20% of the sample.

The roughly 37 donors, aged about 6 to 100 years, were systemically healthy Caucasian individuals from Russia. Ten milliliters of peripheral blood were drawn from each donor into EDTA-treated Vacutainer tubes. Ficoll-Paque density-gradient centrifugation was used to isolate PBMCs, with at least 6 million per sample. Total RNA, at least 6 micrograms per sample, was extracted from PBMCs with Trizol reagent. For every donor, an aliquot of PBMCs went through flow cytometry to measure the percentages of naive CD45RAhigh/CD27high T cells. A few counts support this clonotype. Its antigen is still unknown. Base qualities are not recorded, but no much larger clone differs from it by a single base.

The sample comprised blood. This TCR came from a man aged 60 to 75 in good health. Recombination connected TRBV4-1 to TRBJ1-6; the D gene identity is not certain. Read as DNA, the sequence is TGCGCCAGCAGCCATTCGAGCTCCTATAATTCACCCCTCCACTTT. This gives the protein CASSHSSSYNSPLHF.